This T cell receptor beta chain was sequenced in a study of early T cells in non-severe SARS-CoV-2 infection. Turning to the study itself: The input, bulk RNA from unsorted whole blood, was sequenced, and chains were unpaired. Overall study findings and caveats: Clonotype matching in VDJdb favored anti-spike CD8 responses and did not capture private and CD4 specificities.

This CDR3 comprises 15 residues. V dropped 0 bases and J dropped 2 bases, with 10 bases sitting between them. The germline gives CDR1 SGHDT, CDR2 YYEEEE. This clonotype has only a few counts. No antigen is known for it. The library protocol tagged individual cDNA molecules with unique molecular identifiers. Via MiXCR, TCRdb re-called the 5' RACE reads, giving one row per CDR3 protein. This sample has about 110,000 distinct CDR3 sequences, with 11% found just once. This sequence was found in an adult who was a healthcare worker with PCR-confirmed SARS-CoV-2 infection or an uninfected control (not recorded which). J is TRBJ2-3 and V is TRBV5-6; D gene uncertain. The sample consisted of whole blood. Here the CDR3 reads CASSLELGTTDTQYF. The CDR3 coding sequence is TGTGCCAGCAGCTTGGAATTAGGTACCACAGATACGCAGTATTTT.